This entry lists 17 T cell receptor beta chains sequenced from one sample in a study of T cells in localized non-small cell lung cancer. The data were produced by immunoSEQ multiplex PCR, yet TCRdb's version contains in-frame clones alone and is incomplete. The sample carries 20,000 to 25,000 clones, over 80% recorded once. Here the sequenced sample was PBMCs, taken before any cancer treatment. The receptors come from a man between 40 and 75 years old with stage II squamous cell lung carcinoma.

V gene TRBV30 combines with J gene TRBJ2-3; perhaps TRBD1 as D (5 bases). Per the germline V gene, CDR1 is GTSNPN and CDR2 is SVGIG (reference sequence). The CDR3 covers 14 residues. Deletions cut 0 bases from V and 1 base from J, with 8 bases between. The CDR3 nucleotides are TGTGCCTGGAGTGTCCCCAGGGGCACAGATACGCAGTATTTT. It codes for CAWSVPRGTDTQYF.

This chain links TRBV7-2 with TRBJ1-1; D gene uncertain. CDR3 length: 14 residues. Germline V gene sequence: CDR1 SGHTA, CDR2 FQGNSA. Trimming stripped 2 bases from V and 2 bases from J, with 9 bases between. The CDR3 sequence: CASSLYRLNTEAFF. The CDR3 region has the DNA TGTGCCAGCAGCTTATATAGGCTTAACACTGAAGCTTTCTTT.

This clone was seen a few times. CDR3 amino acids: CASSQVVSATTGELFF. The DNA for the CDR3 is TGCGCCAGCAGCCAAGTTGTCTCCGCTACCACCGGGGAGCTGTTTTTT. This chain connects TRBV4-1 to TRBJ2-2; D is unclear. Looked up from germline, CDR1 is MGHRA and CDR2 is YSYEKL. The ends were cut back, 1 base at V and 4 bases at J, with 13 bases in the middle. The CDR3 runs to 16 residues.

In the case of this clone: A read error may produce the germline difference seen at one junction end. The gene calls are TRBV2 and TRBJ1-2, with 7 bases fitting TRBD1. Germline assignment: CDR1 SNHLY and CDR2 FYNNEI. This CDR3 is 14 amino acids long. The CDR3 sequence is CASTSILGQLISHF. The DNA of the CDR3 is TGTGCCAGCACCAGTATTCTGGGACAGCTCATCTCGCACTTC.

This clone was observed once. The chain is built from TRBV19 and TRBJ1-2; D uncertain. Trimming stripped 3 bases from V and 7 bases from J, with 9 bases between. In germline, CDR1 is LNHDA, CDR2 SQIVND (reference sequence). The length of the CDR3 is 12 residues. CDR3 amino acids: CASSIRVGGYTF. The CDR3, as DNA: TGTGCCAGTAGTATCCGTGTGGGTGGCTACACCTTC.

This rearrangement joins TRBV7-7 to TRBJ1-1; D unclear. Germline values: CDR1 SSHAT, CDR2 FNYEAQ (reference sequence). The CDR3 extends over 13 amino acids. Trimming shortened V by 3 bases and J by 2 bases, and 7 bases separated the two germline ends. CDR3 nucleotide sequence: TGTGCCAGCAGCTTGAGGACCAACACTGAAGCTTTCTTT. Translation: CASSLRTNTEAFF.

The rearrangement joins TRBV5-6 to TRBJ1-4; D is possibly TRBD1 (6 bases). The germline V gene encodes CDR1 SGHDT and CDR2 YYEEEE. The V and J ends lost 4 bases and 7 bases respectively, with 17 bases between them. The CDR3 covers 15 residues. This chain's CDR3 is CASSNSQGRSEKLFF. In nucleotides, the CDR3 is TGTGCCAGCAGCAACTCCCAGGGGAGGAGTGAAAAACTGTTTTTT.

This chain connects TRBV29-1 to TRBJ1-3; D call uncertain. The germline V and J ends were trimmed by 4 bases and 4 bases, with 5 bases remaining between them. Germline values: CDR1 SQVTM, CDR2 ANQGSEA. The CDR3 totals 11 residues. The CDR3 sequence: CSVVSGNTIYF. The CDR3 DNA sequence: TGCAGCGTTGTCTCAGGAAACACCATATATTTT.

This chain connects TRBV14 to TRBJ1-5; D unresolved. CDR3 size: 14 residues. Germline V gene lookup returns CDR1 SGHDN and CDR2 FVKESK. Trimming cost V 3 bases and J 0 bases, with 6 bases left between them. The CDR3 reads CASSQSYSNQPQHF. The CDR3 DNA reads TGTGCCAGCAGCCAGTCTTATAGCAATCAGCCCCAGCATTTT.

The gene calls are TRBV5-1 and TRBJ2-6, with 7 bases aligning to TRBD2. CDR3 length: 15 amino acids. CDR1 and CDR2 from the germline V gene are SGHRS and YFSETQ. Trimming cost V 4 bases and J 2 bases; bases outside gene matches: 3. The CDR3 region is CASSLGTTGANVLTF. CDR3 sequence (DNA): TGCGCCAGCAGCCTCGGGACTACTGGGGCCAACGTCCTGACTTTC. Drawing the rest from reference TRBV5-1 and TRBJ2-6, the complete variable domain is KAGVTQTPRYLIKTRGQQVTLSCSPISGHRSVSWYQQTPGQGLQFLFEYFSETQRNKGNFPGRFSGRQFSNSRSEMNVSTLELGDSALYLCASSLGTTGANVLTFGAGSRLTVL.

A few counts support this clone. The rearrangement joins TRBV4-1 to TRBJ2-1; D unresolved. This CDR3 region has 12 residues. CDR1 and CDR2 from the germline V gene are MGHRA and YSYEKL. V was shortened by 3 bases and J by 8 bases, with 8 bases between the two germline ends. The CDR3 coding sequence is TGCGCCAGCAGCCAGCGGTGGGATGAGCAGTTCTTC. Translation: CASSQRWDEQFF.

This chain links TRBV15 with TRBJ2-7; D is uncertain. The CDR3 loop spans 14 amino acids. The V end lost 3 bases, the J end lost 2 bases, and 11 bases lay between the germline ends. Germline assignment: CDR1 LNHNV and CDR2 YYDKDF (reference sequence). The CDR3 loop is CATSRGSIAYEQYF. The CDR3 DNA reads as TGTGCCACCAGCAGGGGCAGTATAGCCTACGAGCAGTACTTC.

The chain recombines TRBV6-6 with TRBJ2-7; the D is unclear. CDR1 is MNHNY, CDR2 SVGAGI, per germline (reference sequence). Trimming took off 7 bases at V and 2 bases at J, with 15 bases between the two ends. The CDR3 is 14 residues long. This chain's CDR3 is CASTPRRGAYEQYF. CDR3 in DNA: TGTGCCAGCACCCCCCGGCGTGGGGCCTACGAGCAGTACTTC.

The chain is built from TRBV13 and TRBJ1-6, with 10 nucleotides matching TRBD1. V lost 7 bases, J lost 0 bases, and 6 bases stayed unmatched. The germline CDR1 and CDR2 sequences are PRHDT and FYEKMQ (reference sequence). This CDR3 is built from 17 residues. The CDR3 is CASTRDRGRSYNSPLHF. The CDR3, as DNA: TGTGCCAGCACGAGGGACAGGGGCCGCTCCTATAATTCACCCCTCCACTTT. Using reference TRBV13 and TRBJ1-6 for the parts outside the CDR3, the full variable domain is AAGVIQSPRHLIKEKRETATLKCYPIPRHDTVYWYQQGPGQDPQFLISFYEKMQSDKGSIPDRFSAQQFSDYHSELNMSSLELGDSALYFCASTRDRGRSYNSPLHFGNGTRLTVT.

The chain employs TRBV27 and TRBJ1-2, with TRBD1 as a possible D gene (6 bases). CDR1 is MNHEY, CDR2 SMNVEV, per germline (reference sequence). This CDR3 comprises 16 residues. V gave up 5 bases and J gave up 5 bases, with 21 bases separating them. The CDR3 bases are TGTGCCAGCAGTGTTTACACAGGGACTCGCCTTTATGGCTACACCTTC. Protein product: CASSVYTGTRLYGYTF.

This clone was seen only once. The chain employs TRBV2 and TRBJ2-2; D remains ambiguous. CDR1 and CDR2 from the germline V gene are SNHLY and FYNNEI. The V end was cut by 4 bases, the J end by 3 bases, with 12 bases between. The CDR3 loop spans 15 amino acids. In nucleotides, the CDR3 is TGTGCCAGCAGTGTACGTAGGGCCGACACCGGGGAGCTGTTTTTT. Translation: CASSVRRADTGELFF.

The V call is TRBV6-6, the J call TRBJ2-1, with D possibly matching TRBD2 (6 bases). Looked up from germline, CDR1 is MNHNY and CDR2 is SVGAGI (reference sequence). CDR3 length equals 14 residues. V dropped 6 bases and J dropped 7 bases, with 16 bases sitting between them. DNA for the CDR3: TGTGCCAGCAGGGCCCCATTACTAGCAAATGAGCAGTTCTTC. Its protein product is CASRAPLLANEQFF.